The TCR beta chain under discussion was sequenced for a study of siplizumab effects on memory and regulatory T cells. Findings and limits, study-wide: A small minority of alloreactive clones were mapped to unstimulated subsets. Naive T cells seemed more diverse than memory cells and seemed major alloresponse contributors.

TCRdb's table, derived via immunoSEQ multiplex PCR, lists solely in-frame clones and lacks some. Among some 100,000 clones, about 90% were seen once, and the ten largest hold around 0.73%. This CDR3 is built from 17 residues. CDR1 LNHDA and CDR2 SQIVND come from the germline V gene (reference sequence). V was pared by 3 bases and J by 5 bases, with 20 bases between. About this clone: Its antigen remains unknown.

The receptor comes from a human donor in good health. The rearrangement uses TRBV19 and TRBJ2-4; unclear D gene. Sequencing was done on a sample of Tregs sorted from blood. Written as DNA, the CDR3 is TGTGCCAGTAGTATCCTGGCCGGGCCAGGCCTACAAAACATTCAGTACTTC. It is translated as CASSILAGPGLQNIQYF.